This T cell receptor (beta chain) was sequenced in a study of shared clonotypes between healthy human individuals. The assay was carried out at the deep level. Each replicate PCR on the sorted subsets used 200 to 250 ng DNA (about 30,000 T cell genomes). In the original analysis: ImmunoSEQ supplied junction-only sequences lacking quality scores, so filtering was different. Some clones are missing from TCRdb's copy, which holds only in-frame ones; the method was immunoSEQ multiplex PCR. V, J and clone size reflect that table, while D and trimming were determined from the DNA. The table shows 1.5 million to 2.5 million clones, with roughly 94% occurring only once. Cells designated naive CD8 were CD45RO-negative and were positively selected for CCR7, with terminally differentiated effector memory CD45RA+ cells excluded. Study-wide points: Naive subsets generally had larger estimated richness than memory subsets.

The ends were cut back, 4 bases at V and 3 bases at J, with 8 bases in the middle. CDR1 SGHRS and CDR2 YFSETQ come from the germline V gene. This CDR3 is built from 12 residues. As to this clone: Its cognate antigen is unknown. Different DNA sequences within this sample yield the same CDR3.

The specimen was naive CD8+ T cells sorted from blood. The receptor's source is a man aged 18 to 29 in good health. V gene TRBV5-1 combines with J gene TRBJ2-7; no reliable D call. This chain's CDR3 is CASSADGYEQYF. The CDR3 DNA reads as TGCGCCAGCAGCGCGGACGGCTACGAGCAGTACTTC.